This TCR beta chain was identified in a study of shared clonotypes between healthy human individuals. The germline CDR1 and CDR2 sequences are SGHVS and FQNEAQ. Trimming shortened V by 0 bases and J by 4 bases, and 12 bases separated the two germline ends. This CDR3 has 15 residues. Genomic DNA from each subset was divided evenly over several immunoSEQ plates. Profiling relied on immunoSEQ multiplex PCR, and the TCRdb table lists in-frame clones only, not all of them. The table has hundreds of thousands of clones, less than 80% seen once; the top ten hold around 2%. This TCR was sampled from a woman between 25 and 40 years old in good health. The sample taken for sequencing was memory CD4+ T cells sorted from blood. The subset is: CD45RA-negative fraction. The rearrangement links TRBV7-8 to TRBJ1-2, with D hard to call. CDR3 sequence (DNA): TGTGCCAGCAGCTTAGCGCTGTCCAGTCTCTATGGCTACACCTTC. Amino acids: CASSLALSSLYGYTF.